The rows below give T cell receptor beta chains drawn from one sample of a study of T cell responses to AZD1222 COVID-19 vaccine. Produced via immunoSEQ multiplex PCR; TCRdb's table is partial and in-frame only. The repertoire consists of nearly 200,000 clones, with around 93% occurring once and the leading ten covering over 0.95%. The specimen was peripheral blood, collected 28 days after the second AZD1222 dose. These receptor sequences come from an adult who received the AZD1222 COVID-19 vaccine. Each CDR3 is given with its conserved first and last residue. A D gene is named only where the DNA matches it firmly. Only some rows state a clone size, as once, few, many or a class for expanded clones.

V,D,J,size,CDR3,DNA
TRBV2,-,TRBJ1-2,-,CARQGNYGYTF,TGTGCCAGACAGGGTAACTATGGCTACACCTTC
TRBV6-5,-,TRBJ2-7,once,CASSYSTYYEQYF,TGTGCCAGCAGTTACTCGACATACTACGAGCAGTACTTC
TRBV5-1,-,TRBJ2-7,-,CATGRGGGNTYEQYF,TGCGCCACCGGGAGAGGGGGGGGTAATACCTACGAGCAGTACTTC
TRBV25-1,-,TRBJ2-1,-,CASRSSSSYNEQFF,TGTGCCAGCAGAAGTAGTAGCTCCTACAATGAGCAGTTCTTC
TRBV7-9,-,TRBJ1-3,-,CASSPGGGFSGNTIYF,TGTGCCAGCAGCCCCGGAGGGGGGTTCTCTGGAAACACCATATATTTT
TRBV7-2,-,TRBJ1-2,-,CASSLFGTGRDGYTF,TGTGCCAGCAGCTTATTTGGGACGGGCCGAGATGGCTACACCTTC
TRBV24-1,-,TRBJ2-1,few,CATSDPRGSEFF,TGTGCCACCAGTGACCCCCGGGGCTCGGAGTTCTTC
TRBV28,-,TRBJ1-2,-,CASRATGHNYGYTF,TGTGCCAGCAGGGCGACAGGACATAACTATGGCTACACCTTC
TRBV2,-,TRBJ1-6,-,CASKQGSPLHF,TGTGCCAGCAAGCAGGGGTCACCCCTCCACTTT
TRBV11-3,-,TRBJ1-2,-,CASSQGAGKGYTF,TGTGCCAGCAGTCAGGGCGCGGGGAAGGGCTACACCTTC
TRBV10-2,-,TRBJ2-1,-,CASSEIDLADYNEQFF,TGCGCCAGCAGTGAAATCGATTTGGCAGATTACAATGAGCAGTTCTTC
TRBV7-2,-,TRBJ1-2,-,CASTPWGRGTGYTF,TGTGCCAGCACCCCCTGGGGCAGGGGTACTGGCTACACCTTC
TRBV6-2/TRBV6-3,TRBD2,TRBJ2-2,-,CASSYPQGLVGSGELFF,TGTGCCAGCAGTTACCCCCAAGGACTAGTAGGTTCCGGGGAGCTGTTTTTT
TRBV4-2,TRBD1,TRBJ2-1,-,CASSRPGQSSYNEQFF,TGTGCCAGCAGCCGACCGGGACAGTCATCCTACAATGAGCAGTTCTTC
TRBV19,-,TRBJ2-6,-,CASSIHLDPFSGANVLTF,TGTGCCAGTAGCATCCACCTCGATCCTTTCTCTGGGGCCAACGTCCTGACTTTC
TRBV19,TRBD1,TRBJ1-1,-,CASSPLYGTGWTEAFF,TGTGCCAGTAGTCCGCTTTACGGGACAGGGTGGACTGAAGCTTTCTTT
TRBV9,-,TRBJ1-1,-,CASSVTAKATEAFF,TGTGCCAGCAGCGTTACAGCTAAAGCCACTGAAGCTTTCTTT
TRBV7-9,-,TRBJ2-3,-,CASSLGLMDTQYF,TGTGCCAGCAGCTTAGGCCTCATGGATACGCAGTATTTT
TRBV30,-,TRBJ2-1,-,CAWSSTRFEQFF,TGTGCCTGGAGTAGTACTAGGTTCGAGCAGTTCTTC
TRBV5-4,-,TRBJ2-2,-,CASSGRGKANTGELFF,TGTGCCAGCAGCGGGCGGGGTAAGGCGAACACCGGGGAGCTGTTTTTT
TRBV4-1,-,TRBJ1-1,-,CASSRGAGTEAFF,TGCGCCAGCAGTCGAGGGGCCGGTACTGAAGCTTTCTTT
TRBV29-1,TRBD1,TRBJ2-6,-,CSARDRDGANVLTF,TGCAGCGCCCGGGACAGGGATGGGGCCAACGTCCTGACTTTC
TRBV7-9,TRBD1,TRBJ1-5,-,CASSGPPQGRTYSNQPQHF,TGTGCCAGCAGCGGGCCCCCACAGGGGCGTACTTATAGCAATCAGCCCCAGCATTTT
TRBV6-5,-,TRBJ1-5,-,CASSSQPNSNQPQHF,TGTGCCAGCAGCTCCCAACCTAATAGCAATCAGCCCCAGCATTTT
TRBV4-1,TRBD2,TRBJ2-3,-,CASSQKGLAGGATDTQYF,TGCGCCAGCAGCCAGAAAGGACTAGCGGGGGGGGCAACAGATACGCAGTATTTT
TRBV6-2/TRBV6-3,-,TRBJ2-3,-,CASSYPDTQYF,TGTGCCAGCAGTTACCCCGATACGCAGTATTTT
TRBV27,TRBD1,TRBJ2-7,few,CASSAGQGAYEQYF,TGTGCCAGCAGTGCGGGACAGGGTGCCTACGAGCAGTACTTC
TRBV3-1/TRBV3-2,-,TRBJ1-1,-,CASSQGGGYKAFF,TGTGCCAGCAGCCAAGGGGGAGGTTATAAAGCTTTCTTT
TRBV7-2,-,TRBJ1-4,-,CASSHGEKLFF,TGTGCCAGCAGCCATGGTGAAAAACTGTTTTTT
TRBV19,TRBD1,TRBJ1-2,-,CASRMDRGANYGYTF,TGTGCCAGTAGGATGGACAGGGGGGCCAACTATGGCTACACCTTC
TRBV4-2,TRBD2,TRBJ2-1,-,CASSQERGDSGGARSEQFF,TGTGCCAGCAGCCAAGAAAGGGGAGATAGCGGGGGGGCCAGGAGTGAGCAGTTCTTC
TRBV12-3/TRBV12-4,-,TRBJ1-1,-,CASNTMNTEAFF,TGTGCCAGCAATACGATGAACACTGAAGCTTTCTTT
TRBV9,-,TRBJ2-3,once,CASSPRSDWVTQYF,TGTGCCAGCAGCCCCCGCTCGGATTGGGTTACGCAGTATTTT
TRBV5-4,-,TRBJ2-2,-,CASSPGPGELFF,TGTGCCAGCAGTCCAGGCCCCGGGGAGCTGTTTTTT
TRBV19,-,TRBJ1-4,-,CASSSGPEKLFF,TGTGCCAGTAGTTCGGGCCCCGAAAAACTGTTTTTT
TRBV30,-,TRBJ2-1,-,CAWPPRGSYNEQFF,TGTGCCTGGCCCCCCCGGGGCTCCTACAATGAGCAGTTCTTC
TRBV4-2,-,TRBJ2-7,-,CASSQASGTETYEQYF,TGTGCCAGCAGCCAAGCCAGCGGGACAGAAACCTACGAGCAGTACTTC
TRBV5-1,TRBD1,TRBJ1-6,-,CASRRDSAYNSPLHF,TGCGCCAGCAGACGGGACAGCGCTTATAATTCACCCCTCCACTTT
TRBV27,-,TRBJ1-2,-,CASSLFWGQDGYTF,TGTGCCAGCAGTTTATTTTGGGGGCAGGATGGCTACACCTTC
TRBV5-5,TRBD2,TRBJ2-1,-,CASSLATTGLAGHNEQFF,TGTGCCAGCAGCTTGGCTACTACGGGACTAGCGGGGCACAATGAGCAGTTCTTC
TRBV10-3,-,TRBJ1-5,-,CAISDNRFNQPQHF,TGTGCCATCAGTGATAACAGGTTCAATCAGCCCCAGCATTTT
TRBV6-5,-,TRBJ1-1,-,CASTMGPNTEAFF,TGTGCCAGCACCATGGGACCGAACACTGAAGCTTTCTTT
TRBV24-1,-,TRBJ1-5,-,CATNGTSVGTRNQPQHF,TGTGCCACCAACGGAACGTCCGTCGGGACACGGAATCAGCCCCAGCATTTT
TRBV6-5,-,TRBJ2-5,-,CASSYSYRALETQYF,TGTGCCAGCAGTTACTCCTATAGGGCTCTAGAGACCCAGTACTTC